This TCR beta chain originates from a study of T cells in Graves' hyperthyroidism and ophthalmopathy. Study context: Sampling of peripheral blood happened at initial diagnosis, prior to any treatment.

Germline V gives CDR1 SQVTM, CDR2 ANQGSEA. The V and J ends lost 7 bases and 4 bases, in that order; junction bases with no gene match: 4. CDR3 length: 13 residues. This clonotype was observed many times. Template material for amplifying TCR beta CDR3 regions consisted of RNA transcripts. First-round RT-PCR targeting the TCR CDR3 was performed with the HTBI primer set. TCRdb fed the multiplex PCR reads into MiXCR, producing one record per CDR3 protein. The table records over 300,000 distinct CDR3 sequences, roughly 15% of them present only once. The sequence came from a middle-aged woman with Graves' ophthalmopathy. This sequence joins TRBV29-1 and TRBJ2-3, with TRBD2 matching over 11 bases. The material sequenced was blood. The CDR3 reads CSETSGSADTQYF. CDR3 nucleotides: TGCAGCGAAACTAGCGGGAGTGCAGATACGCAGTATTTT.